This T cell receptor (beta chain) was identified in a study of technical replicates of blood from a few donors. This CDR3 contains 15 residues. Germline CDR1 MNHNS, CDR2 SASEGT. V dropped 4 bases and J dropped 6; count of bases not matched to a gene: 12. Here immunoSEQ multiplex PCR was the method, and the copy in TCRdb shows in-frame clones only, minus some. The sample includes tens of thousands of clones, about 94% of them seen just once. This sequence joins TRBV6-1 and TRBJ2-7, with 7 bases aligning to TRBD1. The TCR comes from a human donor in good health. Sequenced: T cells isolated from PBMCs. CDR3 residues: CASSGPSTGSGEQYF. The CDR3 nucleotides read TGTGCCAGCAGTGGCCCCTCGACAGGGTCTGGCGAGCAGTACTTC.